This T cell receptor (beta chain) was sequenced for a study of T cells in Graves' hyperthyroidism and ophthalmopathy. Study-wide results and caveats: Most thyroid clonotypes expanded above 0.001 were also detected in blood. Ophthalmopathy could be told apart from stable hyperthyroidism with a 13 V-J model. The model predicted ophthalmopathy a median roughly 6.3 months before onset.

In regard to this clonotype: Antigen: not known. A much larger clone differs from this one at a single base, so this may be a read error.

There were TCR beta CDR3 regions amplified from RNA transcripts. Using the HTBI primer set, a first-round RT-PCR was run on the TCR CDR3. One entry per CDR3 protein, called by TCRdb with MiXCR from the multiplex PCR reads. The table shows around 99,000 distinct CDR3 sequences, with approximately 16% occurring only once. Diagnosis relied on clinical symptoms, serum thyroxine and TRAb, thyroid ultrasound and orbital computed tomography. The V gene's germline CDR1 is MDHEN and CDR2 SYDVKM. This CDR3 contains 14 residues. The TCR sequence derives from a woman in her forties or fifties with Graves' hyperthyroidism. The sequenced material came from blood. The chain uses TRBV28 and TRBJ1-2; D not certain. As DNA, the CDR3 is TGTGGCAGCAGTTTCTTAGGTAGGGACTATGGCTACACCTTC. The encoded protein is CGSSFLGRDYGYTF.